A selection of T cell receptor beta chains follows, all from one sample in a study of identical twins. TCRdb re-analysed the 5' RACE reads in MiXCR, keeping a single row per CDR3 protein. The profile shows fewer than 650,000 distinct CDR3 sequences, about 7.6% of them singletons. Separately, the same data were catalogued under a study of yellow fever vaccine responses in identical twins.

Material: PBMCs. The origin of the receptors is a woman aged 18-29 years in good health. Each CDR3 is given with its conserved first and last residue.

TRBV28	TRBJ2-1	CASSRGLADNEQFF
TRBV21-1	TRBJ1-6	CASSKVPPLHF
TRBV12-3/TRBV12-4	TRBJ2-5	CASSFEGATQYF
TRBV20-1	TRBJ1-2	CSARRTGVGYTF
TRBV7-9	TRBJ1-1	CASSHRGHDTEAFF
TRBV5-5	TRBJ2-7	CASSLLGAGQGSYEQYF
TRBV6-5	TRBJ2-1	CASSYWAGTGDEQFF
TRBV12-3/TRBV12-4	TRBJ2-2	CASSFDSLGGNTGELFF
TRBV5-1	TRBJ2-6	CASSLALDWANVLTF
TRBV27	TRBJ2-1	CASSYGRVTYNEQFF
TRBV7-9	TRBJ2-3	CASSPRGAGGTQYF
TRBV7-2	TRBJ2-3	CASSLRAFSLDTQYF
TRBV29-1	TRBJ2-7	CSVGTSGKSTYEQYF
TRBV11-1	TRBJ2-3	CASSFPFTGTGNTDTQYF
TRBV7-8	TRBJ1-1	CASLKTAANTEAFF
TRBV5-1	TRBJ2-5	CASTPGGRGQETQYF
TRBV10-3	TRBJ2-4	CAISEQRTGKNIQYF
TRBV9	TRBJ2-3	CASSGIISTDTQYF
TRBV6-5	TRBJ1-4	CASSYSGERGEKLFF
TRBV27	TRBJ2-2	CASSLPAGLNTGELFF